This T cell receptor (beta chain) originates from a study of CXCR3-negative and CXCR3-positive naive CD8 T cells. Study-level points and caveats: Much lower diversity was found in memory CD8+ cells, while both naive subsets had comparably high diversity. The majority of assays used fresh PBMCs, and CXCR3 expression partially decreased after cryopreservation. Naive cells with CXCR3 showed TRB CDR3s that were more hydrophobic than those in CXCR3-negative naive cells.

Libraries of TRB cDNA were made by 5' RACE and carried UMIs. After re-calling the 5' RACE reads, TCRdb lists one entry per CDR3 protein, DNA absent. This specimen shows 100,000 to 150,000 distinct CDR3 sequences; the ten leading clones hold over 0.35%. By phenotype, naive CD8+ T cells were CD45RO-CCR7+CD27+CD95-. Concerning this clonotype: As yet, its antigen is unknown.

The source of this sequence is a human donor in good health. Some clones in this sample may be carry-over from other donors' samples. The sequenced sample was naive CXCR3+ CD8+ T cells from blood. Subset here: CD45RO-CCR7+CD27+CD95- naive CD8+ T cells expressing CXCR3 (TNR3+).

The CDR3 sequence is CASSPPAGGVYNEQFF. J is TRBJ2-1 and V is TRBV7-9; no DNA is available, so the TRBD1 call from TCRdb remains unchecked. The CDR3 is made up of 16 amino acids. Per the germline V gene, CDR1 is SEHNR and CDR2 is FQNEAQ (reference sequence).